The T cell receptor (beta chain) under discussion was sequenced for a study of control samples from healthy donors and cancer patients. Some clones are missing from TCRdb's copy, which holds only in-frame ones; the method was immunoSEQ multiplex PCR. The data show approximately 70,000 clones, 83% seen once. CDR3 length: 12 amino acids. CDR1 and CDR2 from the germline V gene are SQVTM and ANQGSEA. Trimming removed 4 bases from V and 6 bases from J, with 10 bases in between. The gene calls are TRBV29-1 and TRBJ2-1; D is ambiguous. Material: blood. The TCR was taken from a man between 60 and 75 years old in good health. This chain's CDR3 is CSVGSHGNEQFF. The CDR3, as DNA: TGCAGCGTTGGCTCCCACGGCAATGAGCAGTTCTTC.